This is a list of T cell receptor beta chains from one sample in a study of cytomegalovirus exposure and HLA in healthy donors. Some clones are missing from TCRdb's copy, which holds only in-frame ones; the method was immunoSEQ multiplex PCR. Seen here are 130,000 to 150,000 clones, just over 85% observed once, and the top ten hold 6.5% to 8.5%. Source material: PBMCs. The receptors shown here come from a woman aged 18-30 years in good health and CMV-seropositive. Both conserved end residues are part of each CDR3. The D gene is left open where the match is weak. Size is omitted from some rows. Given values are once, few, many or a class for expanded clones.

cdr3_nt cdr3_aa v_call clone_size d_call j_call
TGTGCCAGCAGTGACTCGGACAGGGGAAATGGAAACACCATATATTTT CASSDSDRGNGNTIYF TRBV28 . TRBD1 TRBJ1-3
TGTGCCAGCAGTTCCATTACCCTAGCTCGGGAGTCCAACGAGCAGTACTTC CASSSITLARESNEQYF TRBV28 . . TRBJ2-7
TGCGCCAGCAGCCCCTCCGCGGGCGCGAGTCTCATTCAGTACTTC CASSPSAGASLIQYF TRBV4-3 few . TRBJ2-4
TGTGCCACCAGCAGAGATCGCCAGGGGTCGCAGACCCAGTACTTC CATSRDRQGSQTQYF TRBV15 . . TRBJ2-5
TGCAGCGCCCTAGGTAGTGCCCACTACGAGCAGTACTTC CSALGSAHYEQYF TRBV29-1 . . TRBJ2-7
TGCGCCAGCAGCCAAGGAGGAGCAGGGGAATCGAATTCACCCCTCCACTTT CASSQGGAGESNSPLHF TRBV4-1 . . TRBJ1-6
TGTGCCAGCAGCCAAGGGACAGGGCCGAGGGGCTACGAGCAGTACTTC CASSQGTGPRGYEQYF TRBV7-6 once TRBD1 TRBJ2-7
TGTGCCAGCAGTCGGACCAACCGGGGGGAGACCCAGTACTTC CASSRTNRGETQYF TRBV2 once . TRBJ2-5
TGTGCCAGCAGTTTCACCGGGACAAGTAATTCACCCCTCCACTTT CASSFTGTSNSPLHF TRBV6-6 . . TRBJ1-6
TGCAGCGTTGTCACCGTCGGTAATGAAAATCAGCCCCAGCATTTT CSVVTVGNENQPQHF TRBV29-1 once . TRBJ1-5
TGCGCCAGCAGCTTGACGCGGGGGGGCAATGAGCAGTTCTTC CASSLTRGGNEQFF TRBV5-1 . TRBD2 TRBJ2-1
TGTGCCATCAGTGACACTGGCGGGGGGGCCGATGAGCAGTTCTTC CAISDTGGGADEQFF TRBV10-3 . TRBD2 TRBJ2-1
TGCGCCAGCAGCTCGGCACTAGCGGGAGGGGAGAATGAGCAGTTCTTC CASSSALAGGENEQFF TRBV5-1 . TRBD2 TRBJ2-1
TGTGCCAGCAGTGATTCGGGAACTGAAGCTTTCTTT CASSDSGTEAFF TRBV2 . . TRBJ1-1
TGTGCCAGCGGAGGGGGCTGGGGCTACACCTTC CASGGGWGYTF TRBV27 . TRBD1 TRBJ1-2
TGTGCCTGGGCTAGCGGGAGTTCGACAGATACGCAGTATTTT CAWASGSSTDTQYF TRBV30 . TRBD2 TRBJ2-3
TGTGCCAGCAGTAGCCGAGGGACAGGGGGCGGTGGCTACACCTTC CASSSRGTGGGGYTF TRBV28 . TRBD1 TRBJ1-2